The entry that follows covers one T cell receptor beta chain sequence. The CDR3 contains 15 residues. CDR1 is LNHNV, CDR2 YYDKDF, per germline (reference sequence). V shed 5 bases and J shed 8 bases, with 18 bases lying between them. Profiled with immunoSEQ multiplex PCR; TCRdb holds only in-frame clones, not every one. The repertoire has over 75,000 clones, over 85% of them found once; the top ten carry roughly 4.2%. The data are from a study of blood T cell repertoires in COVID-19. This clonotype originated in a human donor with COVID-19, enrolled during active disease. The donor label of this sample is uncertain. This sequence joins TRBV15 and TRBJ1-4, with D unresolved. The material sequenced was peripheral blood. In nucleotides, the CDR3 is TGTGCCACCAGCGCACTTGGGAGGGTTGAAGAAAAACTGTTTTTT. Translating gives CATSALGRVEEKLFF.